A single sample gave rise to the 27 T cell receptor beta chains below, sequenced in a study of tumor and adjacent non-tumor tissue in lung cancer (dated by TCRdb to 2016 to 2019). Libraries were prepared through multiplex PCR. Instrument on record: Illumina HiSeq 2500. TCRbeta libraries were constructed through three rounds of nested PCR with primers (Table S4) according to protocols adapted from ARM-PCR. The public reads were reanalyzed by TCRdb: fastp trimming at Q25, MiXCR alignment, in-frame beta chains only. For every CDR3 protein sequence, its rows merge into one entry that carries the most common genes and DNA. Across this sample there are 55,000 to 75,000 distinct CDR3 sequences, with around 60% seen only once. Over 20% of the sample comes from the top ten. Bulk unsorted tissue served as the source for RNA extraction, and RNA quality was assessed using a NanoDrop ND-1000 and an Agilent 2100.

Sequenced: lung tumor tissue. These receptors were obtained from a man aged 45 to 65 with non-small cell lung cancer.

Comment on this clonotype: The junction differs from germline at one of its ends, possibly a read error. The rearrangement links TRBV10-3 to TRBJ2-1; 9 positions match TRBD1. The CDR3 contains 13 residues. CDR1 and CDR2 (germline): ENHRY, SYGVKD. CDR3 coding DNA: TGTGCCAGCCACAGGGGGCAAGAAGGTGGGCAGTCCTTC. Translating it yields CASHRGQEGGQSF.

The chain combines TRBV14 with TRBJ2-6; TRBD1 might be the D (5 bases). The germline gives CDR1 SGHDN, CDR2 FVKESK. Trimming left V 8 bases short and J 4 bases short, with 12 bases between. This CDR3 has 14 residues. The CDR3 DNA reads TGTGCCAGCTGCGAACAGGCCGGGGCCAACGTCCTGACTTTC. Translating gives CASCEQAGANVLTF.

As to this clonotype: A read error may be the cause here, since a much bigger clone is one base away. The chain uses TRBV29-1 and TRBJ2-1; 11 bases are shared with TRBD2. The CDR3 runs to 15 residues. Germline CDR1 reads SQVTM; CDR2 reads ANQGSEA. DNA for the CDR3: TGCAGCGTTGGGGCCCCGGGACTAGCGGCCAATGAGCAGCTCTTC. The encoded protein is CSVGAPGLAANEQLF.

Points on this clonotype: In this CDR3 the conserved last residue, phenylalanine or tryptophan, is missing, so a read error is likely. This chain joins TRBV11-2 and TRBJ2-7; 8 positions match TRBD1. The germline gives CDR1 SGHAT, CDR2 FQNNGV. CDR3 length: 16 amino acids. V lost 3 bases and J lost 9; bases outside the gene matches: 16. The CDR3 DNA reads TGTGCCAGCAGCTTGGTCCTTCCGGGACAGGCTTTGGTGCAGTACCTC. Protein: CASSLVLPGQALVQYL.

The chain links TRBV28 to TRBJ1-5; 7 bases are shared with TRBD1. The length of the CDR3 is 13 residues. The V gene end was trimmed by 7 bases and the J gene end by 6 bases; junction bases not matched to a gene: 6. Per germline, CDR1 MDHEN and CDR2 SYDVKM. The CDR3 is CASIPGQCQPQHF. The CDR3 DNA is TGTGCCAGCATTCCGGGACAGTGTCAGCCCCAGCATTTT.

To note about this clonotype: A much larger clone is a single base away; this may be a read error. The genes are TRBV20-1 and TRBJ2-4, with 7 bases fitting TRBD2. The CDR3 is made up of 12 amino acids. Germline-derived CDR1 and CDR2 are DFQATT and SNEGSKA (reference sequence). With V trimmed by 3 bases and J by 14 bases, 10 bases remained unmatched. This CDR3 is CSASPRRGDEYF. CDR3 nucleotides: TGCAGTGCTAGCCCCCGACGGGGGGACGAGTACTTC.

Turning to this clonotype: The junction departs from germline at one end; a sequencing error may be responsible. The V and J genes are TRBV28 and TRBJ2-5; 9 nucleotides agree with TRBD1. The CDR3 spans 15 residues. Germline assignment: CDR1 MDHEN and CDR2 SYDVKM. CDR3 residues: CVSRDRDRDLETQYF. In nucleotides, the CDR3 is TGTGTCAGCAGGGACCGGGACAGGGACCTAGAGACCCAGTACTTC.

There are many counts of this clonotype. V gene TRBV6-6 combines with J gene TRBJ2-7; the D is unclear. Germline CDR1 MNHNY, CDR2 SVGAGI (reference sequence). The CDR3 contains 13 residues. V was cut by 5 bases and J by 1 base, with 9 bases left in between. CDR3 in DNA: TGTGCCAGCAGTCCCCGTGTATCCTACGAGCAGTACTTC. Its translation is CASSPRVSYEQYF.

This clonotype was seen ten or more times. The chain joins TRBV5-4 to TRBJ2-7; 11 bases match TRBD2. Looked up from germline, CDR1 is SGHNT and CDR2 is YYREEE (reference sequence). This CDR3 contains 15 residues. The ends lost 5 bases at V and 0 bases at J; junction bases unmatched: 4. The CDR3 DNA reads as TGTGCCAGCAGTATTAGCGGGAGGGTCTCCTACGAGCAGTACTTC. This translates into CASSISGRVSYEQYF.

About this clonotype itself: Given a much more abundant clone one base away, this may be a read error. V and J are TRBV7-9 and TRBJ1-1, with 7 bases that match TRBD1. The CDR3 consists of 17 residues. In germline, CDR1 is SEHNR, CDR2 FQNEAQ (reference sequence). CDR3 protein: CVSSLGGTGARGTEAFF. The CDR3 DNA sequence: TGTGTCAGCAGCTTGGGGGGAACAGGGGCACGGGGCACTGAAGCTTTCTTT.

This clonotype was picked up one time. This CDR3 reads CSASGLSTGELFF. CDR3 coding DNA: TGCAGTGCTAGCGGACTGAGCACCGGGGAGCTGTTTTTT. The chain carries TRBV20-1 and TRBJ2-2, with TRBD2 as a possible D gene (5 bases). The CDR3 length is 13 residues. Germline assignment: CDR1 DFQATT and CDR2 SNEGSKA (reference sequence). Trimming cost V 3 bases and J 4 bases, with 9 bases left between them.

Only a few counts were recorded for this clonotype. Just one base apart from a much larger clone, this may be a read error. The chain employs TRBV5-1 and TRBJ2-1; the match to TRBD2 covers 8 bases. The CDR3 is 14 residues long. The germline V gene encodes CDR1 SGHRS and CDR2 YFSETQ. The CDR3 DNA sequence: TGCGCCAGCAGCTTAGCGGGAGCAGTGAATGAGCAGTTATTC. Translating gives CASSLAGAVNEQLF.

Note on this clonotype: A much larger clonotype is one base distant, so this may be a read error. The chain carries TRBV6-2 or TRBV6-3 and TRBJ1-5; D not certain. CDR1 is MNHEY and CDR2 is SVGEGT in the germline V gene. The length of the CDR3 is 12 residues. The CDR3 loop reads CTSRAPYQPQHF. The CDR3 DNA is TGTACCAGCAGAGCTCCATATCAGCCCCAGCATTTT.

The chain is built from TRBV5-1 and TRBJ2-5; tentative D call: TRBD1 (7 bases). The CDR3 has 14 amino acids. Trimming shortened V by 7 bases and J by 8 bases, and 21 bases separated the two germline ends. Germline CDR1 reads SGHRS; CDR2 reads YFSETQ. The CDR3 loop reads CASGGTASLDTQYF. The CDR3 region has the DNA TGCGCCAGCGGGGGGACAGCCTCGTTGGATACCCAGTACTTC.

Turning to this clonotype: Compared with germline, one end of the junction differs, possibly owing to a read error. The chain joins TRBV6-5 to TRBJ2-1; 11 nucleotides agree with TRBD2. The CDR3 covers 17 residues. The germline CDR1 and CDR2 sequences are MNHEY and SVGAGI. The CDR3: CASRYSGLAGSYSEQFF. DNA of the CDR3: TGTGCCAGCCGTTACTCAGGACTAGCGGGCTCCTACAGTGAGCAGTTCTTC.

Many counts were recorded for this clonotype. The V gene is TRBV15, the J gene TRBJ1-4; no clear D gene. There are 15 residues in the CDR3. The V end was cut by 5 bases, the J end by 0 bases, with 10 bases between. Germline-derived CDR1 and CDR2 are LNHNV and YYDKDF (reference sequence). The CDR3 DNA follows: TGTGCCACCAGCTCCCGACAAGCAACTAATGAAAAACTGTTTTTT. Translation: CATSSRQATNEKLFF.

The V gene is TRBV28, the J gene TRBJ2-1; 9 nucleotides agree with TRBD1. The junction had 7 bases not matched to a gene; V was cut back by 3 bases and J by 7 bases. Germline lookup yields CDR1 MDHEN and CDR2 SYDVKM. The CDR3 length is 15 residues. The CDR3 loop is CASSLGQGTHNEQFF. In DNA form, the CDR3 reads TGTGCCAGCAGTTTGGGACAGGGTACCCATAATGAGCAGTTCTTC. Drawing the rest from reference TRBV28 and TRBJ2-1, the complete variable domain is DVKVTQSSRYLVKRTGEKVFLECVQDMDHENMFWYRQDPGLGLRLIYFSYDVKMKEKGDIPEGYSVSREKKERFSLILESASTNQTSMYLCASSLGQGTHNEQFFGPGTRLTVL.

The V call is TRBV20-1, the J call TRBJ2-1, with no clear D. The V gene's germline CDR1 is DFQATT and CDR2 SNEGSKA (reference sequence). V lost 0 bases to trimming and J lost 0 bases, with 9 bases between them. The CDR3 is made up of 15 amino acids. The CDR3 region has the DNA TGCAGTGCTAGAGATACGTCCCGCTCCTACAATGAGCAGTTCTTC. The encoded protein is CSARDTSRSYNEQFF.

The genes are TRBV29-1 and TRBJ2-7; either TRBD1 or TRBD2 may supply D (5 bases each). The CDR3 totals 12 residues. Germline V gene data show CDR1 as SQVTM and CDR2 as ANQGSEA. Written as DNA, the CDR3 is TGCAGGGCGCTTGTGCAGGGAGCCGAGCAGTACTTC. It encodes CRALVQGAEQYF.

Many counts were recorded for this clonotype. V is TRBV7-9 and J is TRBJ2-5; D is unclear. Per the germline V gene, CDR1 is SEHNR and CDR2 is FQNEAQ (reference sequence). This CDR3 region has 15 residues. The germline V and J ends were trimmed by 3 bases and 1 base, with 12 bases remaining between them. The CDR3 protein is CASSFLGTPQETQYF. The CDR3 DNA reads as TGTGCCAGCAGCTTTCTTGGCACCCCCCAAGAGACCCAGTACTTC.

About this clonotype itself: A single base separates this from a much larger clone, so it may be a read error. The chain is built from TRBV6-1 and TRBJ2-7, with D unresolved. Germline V gene data show CDR1 as MNHNS and CDR2 as SASEGT. The length of the CDR3 is 12 residues. The CDR3 bases are TGTGCCGGCAGTGGATCTGGAGCCGAGCAGTACTTC. Translation gives CAGSGSGAEQYF.

On this clonotype: The junction departs from the called germline gene at one end, perhaps through a read error. This rearrangement joins TRBV11-3 to TRBJ2-3; the match to TRBD2 covers 11 bases. There are 16 residues in the CDR3. Germline values: CDR1 SGHNT, CDR2 YENEEA. CDR3 DNA sequence: TGTGCCAGCAGCCCATGGACTAGCGGGTTTGGAGATACGCAATATTTT. Translation: CASSPWTSGFGDTQYF.

As to this clonotype: The CDR3 end shows no conserved phenylalanine or tryptophan, and so a read error is likely. This chain uses TRBV20-1 with TRBJ2-7; perhaps D is TRBD1 or TRBD2 (5 bases each). The V end lost 5 bases, the J end lost 2 bases, and 16 bases lay between the germline ends. The germline V gene has CDR1 DFQATT and CDR2 SNEGSKA (reference sequence). This CDR3 contains 14 residues. This CDR3 is CSAPRPGPTYEQYS. In DNA, the CDR3 is TGCAGTGCTCCTCGTCCGGGACCTACCTACGAGCAGTACTCC.

Sample share makes this clonotype medium-sized. The genes are TRBV6-1 and TRBJ1-2; no clear D. This CDR3 has 14 amino acids. The germline V gene has CDR1 MNHNS and CDR2 SASEGT. V lost 2 bases and J lost 6, with 13 bases in between. The CDR3 loop is CASSELASADGYTF. The CDR3 nucleotides read TGTGCCAGCAGTGAATTGGCCTCAGCGGATGGCTACACCTTC.

This clonotype was detected ten times or more. This chain uses TRBV5-4 with TRBJ2-4; the D is unclear. Germline V CDR1 and CDR2: SGHNT, YYREEE (reference sequence). V dropped 2 bases and J dropped 0 bases, with 6 bases sitting between them. The CDR3 length is 14 residues. CDR3 sequence: CASSFWGAKNIQYF. The CDR3 nucleotides are TGTGCCAGCAGCTTTTGGGGAGCCAAAAACATTCAGTACTTC.

A remark on this clonotype: Its ends do not fully match the called genes, so a read error is possible. The gene calls are TRBV5-6 and TRBJ2-5; TRBD2 might be the D (6 bases). This CDR3 contains 12 residues. Germline V gene data show CDR1 as SGHDT and CDR2 as YYEEEE. CDR3 coding DNA: TGTACCAGCGGGCGACTAGGAGAGACCCAGTACTTC. It codes for CTSGRLGETQYF.

This clonotype was seen repeatedly, ten times or more. The genes are TRBV6-6 and TRBJ1-3; TRBD1 agrees at 10 bases. CDR1 and CDR2 (germline): MNHNY, SVGAGI (reference sequence). V lost 7 bases, J lost 0 bases, and 6 bases stayed unmatched. CDR3 length equals 16 residues. CDR3 protein: CASIRTGGYSGNTIYF. Written as DNA, the CDR3 is TGTGCCAGCATTCGGACAGGGGGTTACTCTGGAAACACCATATATTTT.